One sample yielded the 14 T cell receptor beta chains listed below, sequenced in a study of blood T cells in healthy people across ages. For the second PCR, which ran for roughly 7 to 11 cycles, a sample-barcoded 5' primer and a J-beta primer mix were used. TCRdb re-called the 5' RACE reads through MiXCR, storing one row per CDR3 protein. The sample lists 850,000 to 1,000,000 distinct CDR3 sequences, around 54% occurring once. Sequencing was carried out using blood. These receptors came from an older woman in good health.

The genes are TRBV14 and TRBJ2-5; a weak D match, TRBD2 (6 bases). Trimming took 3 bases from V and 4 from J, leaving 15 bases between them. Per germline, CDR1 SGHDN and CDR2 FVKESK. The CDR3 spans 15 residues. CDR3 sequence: CASSQEGRFSETQYF. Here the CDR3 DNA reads TGTGCCAGCAGCCAGGAGGGCCGATTTTCAGAGACCCAGTACTTC.

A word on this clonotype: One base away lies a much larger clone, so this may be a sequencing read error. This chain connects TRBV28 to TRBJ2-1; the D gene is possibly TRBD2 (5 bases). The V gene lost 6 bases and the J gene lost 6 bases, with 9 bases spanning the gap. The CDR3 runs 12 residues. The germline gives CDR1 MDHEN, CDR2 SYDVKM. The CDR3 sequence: CASRLVGNEQFF. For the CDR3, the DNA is TGTGCCAGCAGACTAGTGGGCAATGAGCAGTTCTTC. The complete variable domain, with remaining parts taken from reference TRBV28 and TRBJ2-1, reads DVKVTQSSRYLVKRTGEKVFLECVQDMDHENMFWYRQDPGLGLRLIYFSYDVKMKEKGDIPEGYSVSREKKERFSLILESASTNQTSMYLCASRLVGNEQFFGPGTRLTVL.

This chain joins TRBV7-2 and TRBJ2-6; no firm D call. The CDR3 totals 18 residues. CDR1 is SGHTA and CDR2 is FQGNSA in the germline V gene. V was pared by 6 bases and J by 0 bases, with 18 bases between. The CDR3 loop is CASSQVGIPSSGANVLTF. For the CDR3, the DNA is TGTGCCAGCAGTCAAGTCGGTATACCAAGCTCTGGGGCCAACGTCCTGACTTTC.

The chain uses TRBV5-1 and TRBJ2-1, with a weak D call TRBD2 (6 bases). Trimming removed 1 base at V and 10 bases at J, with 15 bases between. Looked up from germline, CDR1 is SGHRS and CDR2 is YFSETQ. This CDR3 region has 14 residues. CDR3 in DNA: TGCGCCAGCAGCTTGAGGGCTAGCGCCAGGGAGCAGTTCTTC. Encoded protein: CASSLRASAREQFF.

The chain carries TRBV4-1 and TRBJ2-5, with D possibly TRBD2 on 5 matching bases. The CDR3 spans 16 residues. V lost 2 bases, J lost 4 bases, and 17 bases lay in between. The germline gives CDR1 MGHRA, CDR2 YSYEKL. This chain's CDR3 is CASSQKWLGVGETQYF. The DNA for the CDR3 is TGCGCCAGCAGCCAAAAGTGGCTCGGGGTGGGAGAGACCCAGTACTTC.

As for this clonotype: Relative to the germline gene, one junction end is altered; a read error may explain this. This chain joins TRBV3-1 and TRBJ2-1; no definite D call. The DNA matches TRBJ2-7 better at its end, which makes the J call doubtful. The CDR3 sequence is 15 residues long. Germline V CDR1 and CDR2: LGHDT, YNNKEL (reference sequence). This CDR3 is CASSQPPDSYNEQYF. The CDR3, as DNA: TGCGCCAGCAGCCAACCTCCAGACTCCTACAATGAGCAGTACTTC.

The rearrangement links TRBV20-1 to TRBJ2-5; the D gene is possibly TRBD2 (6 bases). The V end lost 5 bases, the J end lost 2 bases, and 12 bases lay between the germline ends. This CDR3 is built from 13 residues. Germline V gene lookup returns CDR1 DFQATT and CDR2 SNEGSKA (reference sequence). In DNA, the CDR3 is TGCAGTGCTTGCATTGGGACTCAAGAGACCCAGTACTTC. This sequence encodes CSACIGTQETQYF.

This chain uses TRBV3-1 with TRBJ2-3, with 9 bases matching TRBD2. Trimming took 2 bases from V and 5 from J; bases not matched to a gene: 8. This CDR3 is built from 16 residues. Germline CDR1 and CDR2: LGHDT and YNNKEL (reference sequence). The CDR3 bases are TGTGCCAGCAGCCAAATGGGACTAGCTGACAAAGATACGCAGTATTTT. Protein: CASSQMGLADKDTQYF.

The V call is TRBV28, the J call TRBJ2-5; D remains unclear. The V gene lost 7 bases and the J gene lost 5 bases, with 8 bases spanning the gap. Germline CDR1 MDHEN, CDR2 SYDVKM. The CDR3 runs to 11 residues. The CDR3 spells CASNQRETQYF. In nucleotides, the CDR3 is TGTGCCAGCAACCAGCGCGAGACCCAGTACTTC.

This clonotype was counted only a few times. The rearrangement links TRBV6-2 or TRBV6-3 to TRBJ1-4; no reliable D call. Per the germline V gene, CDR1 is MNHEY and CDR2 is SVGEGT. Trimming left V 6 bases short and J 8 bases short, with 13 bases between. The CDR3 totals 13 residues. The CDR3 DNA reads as TGTGCCAGCAGAGGCAGTGCGTACGAAAAACTGTTTTTT. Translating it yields CASRGSAYEKLFF.

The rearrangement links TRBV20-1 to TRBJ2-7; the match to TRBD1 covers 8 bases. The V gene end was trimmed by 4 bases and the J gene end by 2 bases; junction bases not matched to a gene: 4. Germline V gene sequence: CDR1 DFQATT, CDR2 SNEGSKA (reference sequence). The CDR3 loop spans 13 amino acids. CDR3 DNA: TGCAGTGCTACCCGGGACAGGACCTACGAGCAGTACTTC. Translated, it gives CSATRDRTYEQYF.

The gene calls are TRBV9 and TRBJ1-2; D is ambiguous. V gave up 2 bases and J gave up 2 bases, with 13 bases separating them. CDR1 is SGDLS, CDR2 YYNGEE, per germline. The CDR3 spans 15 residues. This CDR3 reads CASSVAGHSNYGYTF. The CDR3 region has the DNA TGTGCCAGCAGCGTCGCCGGGCACTCGAACTATGGCTACACCTTC. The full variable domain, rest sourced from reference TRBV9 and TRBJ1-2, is DSGVTQTPKHLITATGQRVTLRCSPRSGDLSVYWYQQSLDQGLQFLIQYYNGEERAKGNILERFSAQQFPDLHSELNLSSLELGDSALYFCASSVAGHSNYGYTFGSGTRLTVV.

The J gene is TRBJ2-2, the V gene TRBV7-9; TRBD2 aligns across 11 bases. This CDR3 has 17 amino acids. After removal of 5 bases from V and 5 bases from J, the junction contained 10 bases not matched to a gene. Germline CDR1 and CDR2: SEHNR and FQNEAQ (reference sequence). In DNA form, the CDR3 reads TGTGCCAGCAGCCTACTACGTAGCGGGAGGGGAACCGGGGAGCTGTTTTTT. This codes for CASSLLRSGRGTGELFF.

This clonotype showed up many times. The CDR3 spells CASKSQGAKNIQYF. As DNA, the CDR3 is TGTGCCAGCAAATCACAGGGAGCCAAAAACATTCAGTACTTC. This chain links TRBV7-2 with TRBJ2-4; possible D gene TRBD1, 6 bases. Trimming left V 7 bases short and J 0 bases short, with 10 bases between. The CDR3 covers 14 residues. CDR1 and CDR2 from the germline V gene are SGHTA and FQGNSA.